Listed below are T cell receptor beta chains from one sample, sequenced in a study of T cell changes during pregnancy in multiple sclerosis. Here immunoSEQ multiplex PCR was the method, and the copy in TCRdb shows in-frame clones only, minus some. In the table there are 22,000 or so clones, about nine tenths of which are singletons. The starting material was CD4+ T cells from peripheral blood mononuclear cells, obtained after pregnancy. These receptors were collected from a female donor in good health, enrolled as a control in a pregnancy study. CDR3s include the opening cysteine and the closing phenylalanine or tryptophan. The D gene is left open where the match is weak. Clone size is given for some rows only: seen once, a few or many times, or a class if the clone is expanded.

d_gene	v_gene	abundance	j_gene	CDR3aa	CDR3nt
NA	TRBV4-1	NA	TRBJ2-1	CASSQDVIAAYNEQFF	TGCGCCAGCAGCCAAGATGTAATAGCGGCCTACAATGAGCAGTTCTTC
TRBD2	TRBV29-1	once	TRBJ2-1	CSVPGLAGQGEQFF	TGCAGCGTGCCGGGACTAGCGGGGCAGGGTGAGCAGTTCTTC
TRBD2	TRBV29-1	once	TRBJ2-7	CSVETQREGLGEQYF	TGCAGCGTTGAAACCCAGCGGGAGGGCTTAGGCGAGCAGTACTTC
NA	TRBV21-1	NA	TRBJ2-7	CASRIDRGSYEQYF	TGTGCCAGCAGAATAGACAGGGGGTCGTACGAGCAGTACTTC
TRBD1	TRBV28	NA	TRBJ2-1	CASRMWGQGANEQFF	TGTGCCAGCAGGATGTGGGGACAGGGGGCGAATGAGCAGTTCTTC
TRBD2	TRBV7-2	NA	TRBJ2-4	CASSDTPTSGAKNIQYF	TGTGCCAGCAGCGATACACCCACTAGCGGTGCCAAAAACATTCAGTACTTC
NA	TRBV7-6	NA	TRBJ2-3	CASSLGVGISDTQYF	TGTGCCAGCAGCTTAGGGGTCGGGATTTCAGATACGCAGTATTTT
NA	TRBV19	NA	TRBJ1-5	CASSPQPLQPQHF	TGTGCCAGTAGCCCCCAACCTCTACAGCCCCAGCATTTT
NA	TRBV19	NA	TRBJ1-1	CASRGQQGRYTEAFF	TGTGCCAGTAGGGGTCAACAGGGAAGGTACACTGAAGCTTTCTTT
TRBD2	TRBV29-1	once	TRBJ2-3	CSVGLAGGNTDTQYF	TGCAGCGTTGGATTAGCGGGAGGGAACACAGATACGCAGTATTTT
NA	TRBV2	NA	TRBJ1-2	CASTPQGYYGYTF	TGTGCCAGCACTCCACAGGGCTACTATGGCTACACCTTC
NA	TRBV6-5	NA	TRBJ1-2	CASSYSTGNYGYTF	TGTGCCAGCAGTTATAGTACAGGGAACTATGGCTACACCTTC
NA	TRBV18	NA	TRBJ2-1	CASSPQGLEGEQFF	TGTGCCAGCTCACCACAGGGGTTAGAAGGTGAGCAGTTCTTC
NA	TRBV4-1	NA	TRBJ2-7	CASSQDFGLWDEQYF	TGCGCCAGCAGCCAAGATTTTGGGCTATGGGACGAGCAGTACTTC
NA	TRBV7-2	NA	TRBJ2-7	CASSFTYEQYF	TGTGCCAGCAGCTTCACCTACGAGCAGTACTTC
NA	TRBV5-6	NA	TRBJ1-2	CASSLEGLGYTF	TGTGCCAGCAGCTTGGAGGGGTTGGGCTACACCTTC
NA	TRBV5-1	NA	TRBJ2-2	CASTGGGGAPTGELFF	TGCGCCAGCACGGGCGGAGGGGGGGCGCCGACCGGGGAGCTGTTTTTT
TRBD1	TRBV7-2	NA	TRBJ1-1	CASSPSRGHGTEAFF	TGTGCCAGCAGCCCGAGTAGGGGGCATGGCACTGAAGCTTTCTTT
TRBD1	TRBV4-1	NA	TRBJ2-5	CASSQDLHTGGRETQYF	TGCGCCAGCAGCCAAGATTTACACACAGGGGGACGGGAGACCCAGTACTTC
NA	TRBV7-9	NA	TRBJ1-1	CASSFDSLYTEAFF	TGTGCCAGCAGCTTTGACAGCCTTTACACTGAAGCTTTCTTT
NA	TRBV19	NA	TRBJ1-1	CASSEGRGNGKAFF	TGTGCCAGTAGTGAGGGCAGGGGAAATGGGAAAGCTTTCTTT
TRBD2	TRBV5-1	NA	TRBJ2-1	CASSWTSGSGHNEQFF	TGCGCCAGCAGCTGGACTAGCGGGAGTGGACACAATGAGCAGTTCTTC
TRBD2	TRBV7-2	NA	TRBJ2-7	CASSPTSGGAYEQYF	TGTGCCAGCAGCCCGACTAGCGGGGGGGCCTACGAGCAGTACTTC
TRBD1	TRBV30	NA	TRBJ2-1	CAWDPPGQGSYNEQFF	TGTGCCTGGGACCCTCCGGGACAGGGCTCCTACAATGAGCAGTTCTTC
TRBD1	TRBV7-8	NA	TRBJ2-7	CASRYDRVGYEQYF	TGTGCCAGCAGGTACGACAGGGTTGGATACGAGCAGTACTTC
NA	TRBV7-9	NA	TRBJ2-1	CASSTRTTYNEQFF	TGTGCCAGCAGCACCAGGACTACCTACAATGAGCAGTTCTTC
NA	TRBV28	NA	TRBJ2-2	CASSSPGLGNTGELFF	TGTGCCAGCAGTTCGCCGGGACTGGGTAACACCGGGGAGCTGTTTTTT
TRBD2	TRBV7-2	NA	TRBJ2-7	CASSLGLAGVYEQYF	TGTGCCAGCAGCTTAGGACTAGCGGGGGTCTACGAGCAGTACTTC
NA	TRBV2	NA	TRBJ1-2	CASSWEGNYGYTF	TGTGCCAGCAGTTGGGAGGGAAACTATGGCTACACCTTC
TRBD2	TRBV9	NA	TRBJ2-3	CASSVAGVGTDTQYF	TGTGCCAGCAGCGTTGCGGGAGTAGGCACAGATACGCAGTATTTT
NA	TRBV7-7	NA	TRBJ2-4	CASSPGRGIAKNIQYF	TGTGCTAGCAGCCCCGGAAGGGGGATAGCCAAAAACATTCAGTACTTC
TRBD2	TRBV7-2	NA	TRBJ2-2	CASSLVAGGSAGELFF	TGTGCCAGCAGCTTAGTAGCGGGAGGGTCGGCGGGGGAGCTGTTTTTT
TRBD1	TRBV4-2	NA	TRBJ1-6	CASSLVDRGQGSPLHF	TGTGCCAGCAGCCTCGTAGACAGGGGCCAAGGTTCACCCCTCCACTTT
NA	TRBV10-3	NA	TRBJ1-2	CASQSHNYGYTF	TGTGCCAGTCAGTCTCATAACTATGGCTACACCTTC
TRBD1	TRBV18	NA	TRBJ1-2	CASSPPAQGAGYTF	TGTGCCAGCTCACCACCCGCGCAGGGGGCTGGCTACACCTTC
NA	TRBV7-8	NA	TRBJ2-2	CASSLAAGRPNTGELFF	TGTGCCAGCAGCTTAGCGGCAGGCCGACCGAACACCGGGGAGCTGTTTTTT
TRBD1	TRBV4-3	NA	TRBJ2-2	CASRRDRGGPGELFF	TGCGCCAGCAGGAGGGACAGGGGAGGGCCTGGGGAGCTGTTTTTT
NA	TRBV6-6	NA	TRBJ1-6	CASRTTGLDSPLHF	TGTGCCAGCAGGACGACGGGGTTGGATTCACCCCTCCACTTT
NA	TRBV7-9	NA	TRBJ2-2	CASSLAGHRATGELFF	TGTGCCAGCAGCTTAGCGGGTCACAGGGCTACCGGGGAGCTGTTTTTT
NA	TRBV7-8	NA	TRBJ1-1	CASSAGNTEAFF	TGTGCCAGCAGCGCGGGGAACACTGAAGCTTTCTTT
NA	TRBV7-2	NA	TRBJ2-7	CASSPQGFGEQYF	TGTGCCAGCAGCCCTCAGGGTTTTGGCGAGCAGTACTTC
TRBD2	TRBV28	NA	TRBJ2-5	CASSFVSGGGAVETQYF	TGTGCCAGCAGTTTTGTTTCGGGCGGGGGGGCCGTGGAGACCCAGTACTTC
TRBD2	TRBV10-3	NA	TRBJ2-7	CAICGEPSGGDYEQYF	TGTGCCATCTGTGGGGAACCAAGCGGGGGGGACTACGAGCAGTACTTC
NA	TRBV28	NA	TRBJ1-5	CASSQKPSGFDQPQHF	TGTGCCAGCAGCCAAAAACCATCAGGGTTTGATCAGCCCCAGCATTTT